The rows below give T cell receptor beta chains drawn from one sample of a study of control samples from healthy donors and cancer patients. Sequenced by immunoSEQ multiplex PCR; TCRdb stores in-frame clones only, minus some. The repertoire holds more than 30,000 clones, with about four fifths as singletons. Sample: PBMCs. These TCRs come from a woman aged 60-70 years with lung cancer. Each CDR3 is given without its conserved first and last residue. D genes are given only for firm matches.

d_gene | j_gene | v_gene | CDR3aa
TRBD2 | TRBJ2-6 | TRBV5-5 | ASSPATSGSSGANVLT
- | TRBJ2-2 | TRBV6-1 | ASSKGGANTGELF
TRBD1 | TRBJ1-2 | TRBV13 | ASSSQGAGNYGYT
- | TRBJ2-1 | TRBV19 | ASSISVSPVINEQF
- | TRBJ1-2 | TRBV7-2 | ASSWGATGTSNYGYT
- | TRBJ2-6 | TRBV2 | ASSESGSGANVLT
- | TRBJ1-4 | TRBV18 | ASSLEVSTNEKLF
- | TRBJ2-3 | TRBV25-1 | ASSWGGTDTQY
- | TRBJ1-2 | TRBV9 | ASSEGGPIDYGYT
- | TRBJ2-2 | TRBV9 | ASSGGQIGTGELF
- | TRBJ1-5 | TRBV19 | ASSMRGGGQPQH
TRBD1 | TRBJ1-6 | TRBV5-1 | ASSLATTGGVADNSPLH
- | TRBJ1-1 | TRBV18 | ASIDGSRSTEAF
- | TRBJ2-2 | TRBV5-1 | ASSPEARSSGELF
- | TRBJ1-5 | TRBV3-1/TRBV3-2 | ASSQGPFGGPQH
- | TRBJ2-5 | TRBV11-2 | ASNLGGETQY
- | TRBJ1-3 | TRBV4-1 | ASSQDDHQGPLGNTIY
- | TRBJ1-3 | TRBV10-3 | AITVGGSGNTIY
- | TRBJ1-6 | TRBV11-2 | VSSFGPSSYNSPLH
- | TRBJ2-6 | TRBV6-6 | ASLPSFGANVLT
- | TRBJ2-6 | TRBV12-5 | ASGSSGANVLT
- | TRBJ1-1 | TRBV29-1 | TTRGTRHGTEAF
- | TRBJ2-7 | TRBV4-2 | ASSLQDRPYEQY
TRBD2 | TRBJ2-3 | TRBV3-1/TRBV3-2 | ASSQGETRGAQY
- | TRBJ1-1 | TRBV11-2 | ASRLTGTMNTEAF
- | TRBJ2-1 | TRBV29-1 | SVQIAPSSYNEQF
- | TRBJ1-5 | TRBV24-1 | ATQGPTSNQPQH